The sequence of this T cell receptor (beta chain) was determined in a study of PD-1 blockade in classical Hodgkin lymphoma. Study-wide findings and caveats: Complete responders' diversity at baseline resembled that of newly diagnosed patients.

Of note for this clone: Its antigen is currently unknown.

Each and every patient relapsed after autologous stem cell transplantation, and patients got differing brentuximab vedotin exposure. Reported best responses ranged across complete response, partial response or progressive disease. Repertoires were generated with immunoSEQ multiplex PCR, while TCRdb's copy carries only in-frame clones and drops some. The sample carries 13,000 to 15,000 clones, around four fifths recorded once. The CDR3 has 15 residues. V gave up 5 bases and J gave up 5 bases; unmatched junction bases: 9. Germline CDR1 reads LNHDA; CDR2 reads SQIVND (reference sequence). The origin of this receptor is a human donor with classical Hodgkin lymphoma. The V and J genes are TRBV19 and TRBJ2-5; 9 bases match TRBD2. Specimen: peripheral blood mononuclear cells (PBMCs), collected before the second cycle of nivolumab. This chain's CDR3 is CASSARGGRVETQYF. The DNA for the CDR3 is TGTGCCAGTAGTGCGCGGGGGGGCCGGGTTGAGACCCAGTACTTC.